One and the same sample provided the 25 T cell receptor beta chains below, sequenced in a study of cytomegalovirus exposure and HLA in healthy donors. Primers for the PCR totalled 60 Vbeta and 13 Jbeta. Assay: immunoSEQ multiplex PCR; the TCRdb copy retains only in-frame clones and omits some. The sample shows roughly 120,000 clones, 55% to 65% of them seen only once. Source material: PBMCs. The receptors derive from a middle-aged woman in good health and CMV-seropositive.

The V and J genes are TRBV19 and TRBJ1-2; D is possibly TRBD1 (5 bases). The CDR3 is 12 amino acids. V was trimmed by 3 bases and J by 6 bases, leaving 8 bases between them. Per germline, CDR1 LNHDA and CDR2 SQIVND (reference sequence). The CDR3 loop is CASSMVGDGYTF. The CDR3 DNA follows: TGTGCCAGTAGTATGGTAGGGGATGGCTACACCTTC.

This clone was counted only a few times. This chain uses TRBV6-4 with TRBJ2-2; 9 nucleotides line up with TRBD2. This CDR3 has 17 residues. V dropped 0 bases and J dropped 2; count of bases not matched to a gene: 4. Germline V gene sequence: CDR1 MRHNA, CDR2 SNTAGT. The CDR3 DNA follows: TGTGCCAGCAGTGACTCGGCAGGGACTAGCAACACCGGGGAGCTGTTTTTT. Protein sequence: CASSDSAGTSNTGELFF.

There are a few counts of this clone. The DNA of the CDR3 is TGTGCCAGCAGTTTGGCGGGAGGCGAGCAGTTCTTC. As protein: CASSLAGGEQFF. The chain uses TRBV6-5 and TRBJ2-1; 8 bases fit TRBD2. The ends lost 4 bases at V and 10 bases at J; junction bases unmatched: 3. The CDR3 loop spans 12 amino acids. From germline, CDR1 is MNHEY and CDR2 SVGAGI.

The genes are TRBV7-9 and TRBJ2-3; weak D call: TRBD2 (6 bases). Trimming pared 0 bases from V and 4 bases from J, leaving 11 bases between. This CDR3 has 15 residues. Germline lookup yields CDR1 SEHNR and CDR2 FQNEAQ (reference sequence). The CDR3 reads CASSLAGGGADTQYF. CDR3 DNA sequence: TGTGCCAGCAGCTTAGCGGGCGGAGGGGCAGATACGCAGTATTTT.

The CDR3 DNA reads as TGTGCCAGCAGCCCGGGGGGACTTGATAGTGAGCATCAGCCCCAGCATTTT. This sequence encodes CASSPGGLDSEHQPQHF. This chain links TRBV5-5 with TRBJ1-5, with D maybe TRBD1 (5 bases). The V and J ends lost 4 bases and 5 bases respectively, with 22 bases between them. This CDR3 spans 17 amino acids. Germline loops: CDR1 SGHKS, CDR2 YYEKEE (reference sequence).

There are a few counts of this clone. This chain joins TRBV4-2 and TRBJ2-1; TRBD1 aligns across 8 bases. The V gene's germline CDR1 is LGHNA and CDR2 YNFKEQ. There are 17 residues in the CDR3. V was pared by 4 bases and J by 8 bases, with 16 bases of the junction left unmatched. DNA for the CDR3: TGTGCCAGCAGCCCAGGACAGGGATCTTATGGCGAGGATGAGCAGTTCTTC. It yields the protein CASSPGQGSYGEDEQFF.

The chain uses TRBV12-5 and TRBJ2-2; D uncertain. Trimming cost V 4 bases and J 4 bases, with 4 bases left between them. The CDR3 spans 12 residues. The germline V gene has CDR1 LGHNT and CDR2 FRNRAP. For the CDR3, the DNA is TGTGCTAGTGGTTCCCGCACCGGGGAGCTGTTTTTT. Its translation is CASGSRTGELFF.

The sample holds a few counts of this clone. In the same sample, other DNA sequences code for this CDR3. The chain joins TRBV4-3 to TRBJ1-2; perhaps TRBD1 as D (5 bases). The CDR3 is 14 residues long. Germline V CDR1 and CDR2: LGHNA, YSLEER. V lost 3 bases to trimming and J lost 4 bases, with 12 bases between them. In nucleotides, the CDR3 is TGCGCCAGCAGCCAGGACCGGGGGGGCTATGGCTACACCTTC. This sequence encodes CASSQDRGGYGYTF.

The chain joins TRBV11-3 to TRBJ2-7; 13 nucleotides line up with TRBD2. V lost 5 bases, J lost 3 bases, and 10 bases stayed unmatched. This CDR3 spans 17 amino acids. Per the germline V gene, CDR1 is SGHNT and CDR2 is YENEEA. CDR3 region: CASSNGDGLAGVYEQYF. The CDR3, as DNA: TGTGCCAGCAGCAACGGGGACGGACTAGCGGGAGTCTACGAGCAGTACTTC.

The chain has TRBV7-2 and TRBJ2-3; TRBD2 matches 7 bases. The CDR3 consists of 14 residues. V lost 3 bases, J lost 7 bases, and 7 bases stayed unmatched. Germline-derived CDR1 and CDR2 are SGHTA and FQGNSA. The DNA of the CDR3 is TGTGCCAGCAGCTTCCGACTAGCAGACTATACGCAGTATTTT. It yields the protein CASSFRLADYTQYF.

This clone was seen more than once but under ten times. The CDR3 here is CASSWGGTYEQYF. In DNA, the CDR3 is TGTGCCAGTAGTTGGGGCGGTACCTACGAGCAGTACTTC. The J gene is TRBJ2-7, the V gene TRBV19, with D possibly TRBD1 on 5 matching bases. Germline-derived CDR1 and CDR2 are LNHDA and SQIVND (reference sequence). The CDR3 runs to 13 residues. V lost 5 bases, J lost 2 bases, and 10 bases lay in between.

The V gene is TRBV27, the J gene TRBJ1-5; D is possibly TRBD1 (6 bases). The germline V and J ends were trimmed by 6 bases and 0 bases, with 12 bases remaining between them. From germline, CDR1 is MNHEY and CDR2 SMNVEV (reference sequence). This CDR3 is built from 15 residues. This CDR3 reads CASRTGSDSNQPQHF. The CDR3 coding sequence is TGTGCCAGCAGGACAGGATCGGATAGCAATCAGCCCCAGCATTTT.

This rearrangement joins TRBV29-1 to TRBJ2-5; 13 bases are a match to TRBD2. The CDR3 runs to 15 residues. The V gene's germline CDR1 is SQVTM and CDR2 ANQGSEA. Losses at the gene ends were 2 bases for V and 2 bases for J; bases not matched to a gene: 2. CDR3 nucleotide sequence: TGCAGCGTTGAATTACTAGCGGGAGGGCAAGAGACCCAGTACTTC. This sequence encodes CSVELLAGGQETQYF.

This chain connects TRBV28 to TRBJ2-1, with 9 bases lining up with TRBD2. The CDR3 runs to 20 residues. Unmatched junction bases numbered 21, after V lost 5 bases and J lost 4 bases. The germline CDR1 and CDR2 sequences are MDHEN and SYDVKM. CDR3 amino acids: CASSTQTLNTSGRPYNEQFF. The CDR3 DNA sequence: TGTGCCAGCAGTACCCAAACACTTAACACGAGCGGGAGGCCATACAATGAGCAGTTCTTC. Looking up the rest from reference TRBV28 and TRBJ2-1 gives the full variable domain: DVKVTQSSRYLVKRTGEKVFLECVQDMDHENMFWYRQDPGLGLRLIYFSYDVKMKEKGDIPEGYSVSREKKERFSLILESASTNQTSMYLCASSTQTLNTSGRPYNEQFFGPGTRLTVL.

The DNA of the CDR3 is TGTGCCAGCAGCCAACGGGGCTCCTACGAGCAGTACTTC. Translating it yields CASSQRGSYEQYF. V is TRBV14 and J is TRBJ2-7; TRBD2 is a possible D gene (5 bases). Deletions cut 2 bases from V and 0 bases from J, with 5 bases between. Germline lookup yields CDR1 SGHDN and CDR2 FVKESK. The CDR3 loop spans 13 amino acids.

V gene TRBV5-1 combines with J gene TRBJ2-1; TRBD2 matches 11 bases. The length of the CDR3 is 18 residues. In germline, CDR1 is SGHRS, CDR2 YFSETQ. Unmatched junction bases numbered 7, after V lost 1 base and J lost 1 base. CDR3 protein: CASSLWLAGGSSYNEQFF. In nucleotides, the CDR3 is TGCGCCAGCAGCTTGTGGCTAGCGGGAGGATCGTCCTACAATGAGCAGTTCTTC.

V is TRBV5-1 and J is TRBJ2-1, with 12 bases lining up with TRBD2. The V gene end was trimmed by 5 bases and the J gene end by 12 bases; junction bases not matched to a gene: 3. Germline V gene data show CDR1 as SGHRS and CDR2 as YFSETQ. This CDR3 has 12 amino acids. The CDR3 sequence: CASSLAGGLQFF. The CDR3, as DNA: TGCGCCAGCAGTCTAGCGGGGGGGTTGCAGTTCTTC.

This clone appeared once. The V call is TRBV7-3, the J call TRBJ2-7, with D possibly being TRBD2 (5 bases). V lost 3 bases, J lost 2 bases, and 11 bases lay in between. The V gene's germline CDR1 is SGHTA and CDR2 FQGTGA. The CDR3 covers 14 residues. CDR3 DNA sequence: TGTGCCAGCAGCTTTGGTAAGCGGCCCTACGAGCAGTACTTC. This gives the protein CASSFGKRPYEQYF.

This sequence joins TRBV4-2 and TRBJ2-3, with D hard to call. V gave up 0 bases and J gave up 0 bases, with 13 bases separating them. CDR1 and CDR2 from the germline V gene are LGHNA and YNFKEQ. The CDR3 consists of 17 residues. CDR3 nucleotide sequence: TGTGCCAGCAGCCAAGAATATGCCACAGCTAGCACAGATACGCAGTATTTT. Translating gives CASSQEYATASTDTQYF.

The J gene is TRBJ2-7, the V gene TRBV5-1; D may be TRBD2 (5 bases). The CDR3 runs to 15 residues. V gave up 4 bases and J gave up 3 bases, with 17 bases separating them. Germline CDR1 SGHRS, CDR2 YFSETQ. The CDR3 reads CASSPELDGVYEQYF. CDR3 nucleotide sequence: TGCGCCAGCAGCCCTGAACTGGACGGGGTCTACGAGCAGTACTTC. Variable domain in full (rest from reference TRBV5-1 and TRBJ2-7): KAGVTQTPRYLIKTRGQQVTLSCSPISGHRSVSWYQQTPGQGLQFLFEYFSETQRNKGNFPGRFSGRQFSNSRSEMNVSTLELGDSALYLCASSPELDGVYEQYFGPGTRLTVT.

The chain is built from TRBV4-1 and TRBJ2-3; TRBD2 aligns across 13 bases. There are 17 residues in the CDR3. Germline loops: CDR1 MGHRA, CDR2 YSYEKL. V gave up 1 base and J gave up 3 bases; unmatched junction bases: 4. CDR3 bases: TGCGCCAGCAGCCAAGCCAGACTAGCGGGAGGTACAGATACGCAGTATTTT. Translating it yields CASSQARLAGGTDTQYF.

This clone showed up just a few times. The V gene is TRBV9, the J gene TRBJ2-1; D is unclear. Germline CDR1 SGDLS, CDR2 YYNGEE. V was cut by 0 bases and J by 0 bases, with 7 bases left in between. CDR3 length equals 15 residues. CDR3 nucleotide sequence: TGTGCCAGCAGCGTAGGTAGAAGCTCCTACAATGAGCAGTTCTTC. Its protein product is CASSVGRSSYNEQFF.

CDR3 DNA: TGCGCCAGCAGCTGGAATGCGGACAGCGCGAACACCGGGGAGCTGTTTTTT. This encodes CASSWNADSANTGELFF. This chain links TRBV5-1 with TRBJ2-2, with D perhaps matching TRBD1 (6 bases). Germline lookup yields CDR1 SGHRS and CDR2 YFSETQ. This CDR3 region has 17 residues. Trimming removed 3 bases at V and 0 bases at J, with 15 bases between.

The chain has TRBV27 and TRBJ1-1; possible D gene TRBD1, 5 bases. CDR3 size: 14 residues. Trimming left V 2 bases short and J 4 bases short, with 11 bases between. Germline CDR1 MNHEY, CDR2 SMNVEV (reference sequence). The CDR3: CASSLRGLGTEAFF. CDR3 nucleotides: TGTGCCAGCAGTTTAAGGGGTTTGGGCACTGAAGCTTTCTTT.

The chain recombines TRBV7-6 with TRBJ2-6; 7 nucleotides agree with TRBD1. The CDR3 length is 19 residues. Germline CDR1 reads SGHVS; CDR2 reads FNYEAQ. V lost 5 bases to trimming and J lost 1 base; unmatched junction nucleotides: 14. The DNA of the CDR3 is TGTGCCAGCAGCACCCACAGGGGCAGCAGGGTATCTGGGGCCAACGTCCTGACTTTC. It yields the protein CASSTHRGSRVSGANVLTF. Looking up the rest from reference TRBV7-6 and TRBJ2-6 gives the full variable domain: GAGVSQSPRYKVTKRGQDVALRCDPISGHVSLYWYRQALGQGPEFLTYFNYEAQQDKSGLPNDRFSAERPEGSISTLTIQRTEQRDSAMYRCASSTHRGSRVSGANVLTFGAGSRLTVL.